These 13 T cell receptor beta chains came from one sample sequenced in a study of blood T cell repertoires in COVID-19. Data came from immunoSEQ multiplex PCR; TCRdb stores just in-frame clones and leaves some out. The data contain around 100,000 clones, 91% of them singletons. Specimen: peripheral blood. These TCRs come from a human donor with active COVID-19. The donor label of this sample is uncertain.

The chain combines TRBV5-4 with TRBJ1-1; 10 bases match TRBD1. CDR3 length: 16 residues. The trim removed 4 bases at V and 4 bases at J, leaving 10 bases unmatched. Germline CDR1 and CDR2: SGHNT and YYREEE (reference sequence). CDR3 protein: CASSPGQGGRFTEAFF. CDR3 bases: TGTGCCAGCAGCCCTGGACAGGGGGGAAGATTCACTGAAGCTTTCTTT.

The rearrangement uses TRBV24-1 and TRBJ2-5, with 10 bases that match TRBD2. Germline values: CDR1 KGHDR, CDR2 SFDVKD. Germline trimming cut 7 bases from V and 5 bases from J; bases unmatched to any gene: 6. The CDR3 sequence is 14 residues long. The CDR3 region has the DNA TGTGCCACCAGGGGGACTAGCGCTTGGGAGACCCAGTACTTC. Amino acid sequence: CATRGTSAWETQYF.

This rearrangement joins TRBV10-3 to TRBJ2-1; 9 bases are a match to TRBD1. V dropped 0 bases and J dropped 4; count of bases not matched to a gene: 13. Germline loops: CDR1 ENHRY, CDR2 SYGVKD. The CDR3 loop spans 19 amino acids. This CDR3 is CAISESIILRDREYNEQFF. CDR3 DNA sequence: TGTGCCATCAGTGAGTCGATTATTTTGCGGGACAGGGAGTACAATGAGCAGTTCTTC.

The chain links TRBV6-6 to TRBJ1-2; D ambiguous. CDR1 and CDR2 from the germline V gene are MNHNY and SVGAGI (reference sequence). V was cut by 0 bases and J by 8 bases, with 16 bases left in between. CDR3 size: 15 residues. The CDR3: CASSYSGSVDGGYTF. CDR3 in DNA: TGTGCCAGCAGTTACTCGGGGAGCGTGGATGGCGGCTACACCTTC.

The rearrangement uses TRBV7-2 and TRBJ2-3; 7 nucleotides agree with TRBD2. This CDR3 contains 13 residues. Looked up from germline, CDR1 is SGHTA and CDR2 is FQGNSA. The V gene end was trimmed by 0 bases and the J gene end by 11 bases; junction bases not matched to a gene: 5. Written as DNA, the CDR3 is TGTGCCAGCAGCTTAGCGCGGCTAGCGGTGCAGTATTTT. It yields the protein CASSLARLAVQYF.

The chain links TRBV21-1 to TRBJ1-5. TRBV21-1 counts as a pseudogene. CDR3 size: 15 residues. Here the CDR3 reads CASSKKPDSGQPQHF. The CDR3 nucleotides are TGTGCCAGCAGCAAAAAGCCAGATTCGGGACAGCCCCAGCATTTT.

V and J are TRBV4-2 and TRBJ2-7; 7 positions agree with TRBD1. The length of the CDR3 is 15 residues. Germline loops: CDR1 LGHNA, CDR2 YNFKEQ. The junction had 5 bases not matched to a gene; V was cut back by 3 bases and J by 0 bases. Here the CDR3 reads CASSQSGTASYEQYF. The CDR3, as DNA: TGTGCCAGCAGCCAGTCCGGGACAGCCTCCTACGAGCAGTACTTC.

CDR3: CASSEMGARDYGYTF. DNA for the CDR3: TGTGCCAGCAGTGAAATGGGAGCGAGAGACTATGGCTACACCTTC. The chain uses TRBV6-1 and TRBJ1-2, with D unresolved. CDR1 and CDR2 (germline): MNHNS, SASEGT. The CDR3 contains 15 residues. Trimming left V 2 bases short and J 3 bases short, with 13 bases between.

This chain joins TRBV28 and TRBJ1-1; a weak D match, TRBD1 (6 bases). The CDR3 spans 13 residues. Trimming removed 7 bases at V and 1 base at J, with 10 bases between. CDR1 and CDR2 from the germline V gene are MDHEN and SYDVKM. CDR3 sequence (DNA): TGTGCCAGCACCACGACAGGGAACACTGAAGCTTTCTTT. As protein: CASTTTGNTEAFF.

This clone has more than one count but fewer than ten. Compared with germline, one end of the junction differs, possibly owing to a read error. The CDR3 DNA follows: TGTGCCAGCAGCCAAGCGGCGGGGCGGTCCTCCAACAATGAGCAGTTCTTC. This gives the protein CASSQAAGRSSNNEQFF. The chain combines TRBV4-2 with TRBJ2-1; the D gene is possibly TRBD2 (6 bases). Germline CDR1 reads LGHNA; CDR2 reads YNFKEQ. This CDR3 has 17 residues.

The chain joins TRBV3-1 (or the pseudogene TRBV3-2) to TRBJ1-1; D is perhaps TRBD1 (5 bases). Per the germline V gene, CDR1 is LGHDT and CDR2 is YNNKEL (reference sequence). The germline V and J ends were trimmed by 1 base and 4 bases, with 7 bases remaining between them. The CDR3 extends over 13 amino acids. Here the CDR3 DNA reads TGTGCCAGCAGCCAAGGGAGGGGCACTGAAGCTTTCTTT. Encoded protein: CASSQGRGTEAFF.

The chain has TRBV4-2 and TRBJ2-5; no firm D call. This CDR3 is built from 15 residues. Germline V gene data show CDR1 as LGHNA and CDR2 as YNFKEQ. V dropped 3 bases and J dropped 1 base, with 12 bases sitting between them. The CDR3 nucleotides are TGTGCCAGCAGCCAGGCCCTCCACATCCAAGAGACCCAGTACTTC. It translates to CASSQALHIQETQYF.

The rearrangement joins TRBV15 to TRBJ2-1; 11 nucleotides match TRBD2. CDR3 size: 14 residues. The J segment lost 15 bases and the V segment lost 0 bases, leaving 7 bases of the junction unmatched. The germline gives CDR1 LNHNV, CDR2 YYDKDF (reference sequence). As DNA, the CDR3 is TGTGCCACCAGCAGAGATATAGCGGGGGGGGATCGGTTCTTC. Protein: CATSRDIAGGDRFF.